One sample yielded the 26 T cell receptor beta chains listed below, sequenced in a study of cytomegalovirus exposure and HLA in healthy donors. This PCR relied on a set of 60 Vbeta primers and 13 Jbeta primers. The method was immunoSEQ multiplex PCR; TCRdb's version includes in-frame clones alone and lacks a portion of them. Of roughly 100,000 clones in the sample, 80% to 85% were seen once. The sequencing input was PBMCs. The receptors derive from a man aged 25-45 years in good health and CMV-seropositive.

The V call is TRBV6-5, the J call TRBJ1-2; 10 nucleotides align to TRBD1. Germline values: CDR1 MNHEY, CDR2 SVGAGI. J gave up 4 bases and V 6 bases, and 5 bases lay outside the gene matches. The CDR3 sequence is 14 residues long. The CDR3: CASRRQGAPYGYTF. CDR3 coding DNA: TGTGCCAGCAGACGACAGGGGGCGCCCTATGGCTACACCTTC.

The chain couples TRBV29-1 to TRBJ2-3; D is perhaps TRBD1 (8 bases). Germline V gene data show CDR1 as SQVTM and CDR2 as ANQGSEA. The CDR3 totals 14 residues. V lost 5 bases and J 0 bases, leaving 12 bases between the germline ends. Written as DNA, the CDR3 is TGCAGCGTTTCACAGGGGGGGAGCACAGATACGCAGTATTTT. Translation gives CSVSQGGSTDTQYF.

The V gene is TRBV5-1, the J gene TRBJ2-1; D gene uncertain. Trimming took 2 bases from V and 7 from J, leaving 7 bases between them. This CDR3 comprises 12 residues. Germline V gene sequence: CDR1 SGHRS, CDR2 YFSETQ. The CDR3 reads CASSFLSNEQFF. CDR3 nucleotides: TGCGCCAGCAGCTTCCTATCGAATGAGCAGTTCTTC.

The chain carries TRBV10-1 and TRBJ2-7; perhaps TRBD2 as D (5 bases). Per germline, CDR1 WNHNN and CDR2 SYGVQD (reference sequence). Trimming removed 4 bases from V and 4 bases from J, with 17 bases in between. CDR3 size: 15 residues. CDR3 residues: CASSGRGYGIYEQYF. CDR3 in DNA: TGCGCCAGCAGTGGACGAGGGTACGGGATATACGAGCAGTACTTC.

The V call is TRBV9, the J call TRBJ1-5; TRBD1 agrees at 10 bases. The J segment lost 0 bases and the V segment lost 0 bases, leaving 12 bases of the junction unmatched. This CDR3 has 20 residues. CDR1 and CDR2 from the germline V gene are SGDLS and YYNGEE. CDR3 sequence: CASSVAGKDRGVYSNQPQHF. The CDR3 DNA sequence: TGTGCCAGCAGCGTAGCCGGTAAGGACAGGGGGGTTTATAGCAATCAGCCCCAGCATTTT.

This chain links TRBV6-5 with TRBJ1-2, with a weak D call TRBD1 (6 bases). The CDR3 sequence is 15 residues long. The V end was cut by 2 bases, the J end by 3 bases, with 13 bases between. Germline V gene sequence: CDR1 MNHEY, CDR2 SVGAGI. This CDR3 is CASSYIQGYHYGYTF. The CDR3 bases are TGTGCCAGCAGTTACATACAGGGATATCACTATGGCTACACCTTC.

J is TRBJ1-5 and V is TRBV16; TRBD1 might be the D (6 bases). The V end lost 0 bases, the J end lost 8 bases, and 11 bases lay between the germline ends. The length of the CDR3 is 14 residues. Germline V CDR1 and CDR2: KGHSY, FQNENV. The DNA for the CDR3 is TGTGCCAGCAGCCAATCGAGGGGGAGGGAGCCCCAGCATTTT. As protein: CASSQSRGREPQHF. The full variable domain, rest sourced from reference TRBV16 and TRBJ1-5, is GEEVAQTPKHLVRGEGQKAKLYCAPIKGHSYVFWYQQVLKNEFKFLISFQNENVFDETGMPKERFSAKCLPNSPCSLEIQATKLEDSAVYFCASSQSRGREPQHFGDGTRLSIL.

V usage is TRBV4-2 and J usage is TRBJ2-5; maybe TRBD2 (5 bases). The J call is doubtful: the DNA matches TRBJ2-7 better. This CDR3 region has 12 residues. Germline V gene sequence: CDR1 LGHNA, CDR2 YNFKEQ. The CDR3 protein is CASGRDSYEQYF. The CDR3 coding sequence is TGTGCCAGCGGACGGGACTCCTACGAGCAGTACTTC.

The chain employs TRBV6-1 and TRBJ1-6; 8 nucleotides align to TRBD1. Germline trimming cut 5 bases from V and 7 bases from J; bases unmatched to any gene: 4. The germline V gene encodes CDR1 MNHNS and CDR2 SASEGT. The CDR3 extends over 14 amino acids. The CDR3 DNA follows: TGTGCCAGCAGTCCAGGGGGCGGGAATTCACCCCTCCACTTT. Its protein product is CASSPGGGNSPLHF.

This chain uses TRBV9 with TRBJ1-2; tentative D call: TRBD1 (5 bases). The CDR3 totals 17 residues. V was trimmed by 0 bases and J by 1 base, leaving 16 bases between them. CDR1 and CDR2 from the germline V gene are SGDLS and YYNGEE. CDR3 in amino acids: CASSVGHGGEDNYGYTF. CDR3 nucleotides: TGTGCCAGCAGCGTAGGTCACGGGGGAGAGGATAACTATGGCTACACCTTC.

V and J are TRBV9 and TRBJ2-6; 7 positions match TRBD2. V shed 0 bases, J shed 1 base, and the junction held 4 bases outside the gene matches. Germline assignment: CDR1 SGDLS and CDR2 YYNGEE. The CDR3 has 17 amino acids. Written as DNA, the CDR3 is TGTGCCAGCAGCGTAGCGGGGCGGGGGTCTGGGGCCAACGTCCTGACTTTC. Its protein is CASSVAGRGSGANVLTF.

The V and J genes are TRBV5-1 and TRBJ2-7, with 9 bases lining up with TRBD1. The CDR3 is made up of 14 amino acids. With 4 bases clipped from V and 5 bases from J, the junction kept 7 bases outside the gene matches. Germline V CDR1 and CDR2: SGHRS, YFSETQ. The CDR3 bases are TGCGCCAGCAGCCTGGGACAGGGAGGCCACGAGCAGTACTTC. It codes for CASSLGQGGHEQYF.

A single count supports this clone. The chain uses TRBV4-1 and TRBJ2-1; D is possibly TRBD1 (5 bases). This CDR3 comprises 14 residues. CDR1 is MGHRA and CDR2 is YSYEKL in the germline V gene. Trimming took off 2 bases at V and 9 bases at J, with 14 bases between the two ends. CDR3 DNA sequence: TGCGCCAGCAGCCAAATAAGCCAGGGTCGTGAGCAGTTCTTC. Residues: CASSQISQGREQFF.

This chain uses TRBV5-1 with TRBJ1-5; no clear D gene. Germline CDR1 SGHRS, CDR2 YFSETQ. V lost 0 bases and J lost 1, with 8 bases in between. This CDR3 region has 15 residues. Written as DNA, the CDR3 is TGCGCCAGCAGCTTGGGGGCAGCCAGCAATCAGCCCCAGCATTTT. This encodes CASSLGAASNQPQHF.

The V call is TRBV19, the J call TRBJ1-5; TRBD1 is a possible D gene (5 bases). Germline V gene data show CDR1 as LNHDA and CDR2 as SQIVND (reference sequence). This CDR3 has 15 residues. Trimming cost V 1 base and J 2 bases, with 9 bases left between them. The CDR3 region is CASSIVQGGNQPQHF. DNA of the CDR3: TGTGCCAGTAGTATAGTTCAGGGCGGCAATCAGCCCCAGCATTTT.

This clone was observed once. At one end, the junction sequence differs from germline, possibly due to a read error. J is TRBJ2-2 and V is TRBV7-6; the D gene is possibly TRBD1 (7 bases). The CDR3 has 16 residues. Germline V gives CDR1 SGHVS, CDR2 FNYEAQ. CDR3: CASSLEGGGTAGELFF. CDR3 bases: TGTGCCAGCAGTTTAGAAGGGGGCGGGACGGCCGGGGAGCTGTTTTTT.

Written as DNA, the CDR3 is TGTGCCAGCAGCTTAGGACAGGGGGCCTACGAGCAGTACTTC. Its protein is CASSLGQGAYEQYF. The V gene is TRBV7-2, the J gene TRBJ2-7, with 9 nucleotides matching TRBD1. Per the germline V gene, CDR1 is SGHTA and CDR2 is FQGNSA. V was pared by 1 base and J by 2 bases, with 0 bases of the junction left unmatched. This CDR3 region has 14 residues.

The chain uses TRBV11-2 and TRBJ2-5; 12 bases align to TRBD1. Trimming cost V 10 bases and J 4 bases; bases outside gene matches: 7. This CDR3 spans 14 amino acids. The germline CDR1 and CDR2 sequences are SGHAT and FQNNGV. The CDR3 region has the DNA TGTGCCACAAGGGACAGGGGGCGTATAGAGACCCAGTACTTC. It codes for CATRDRGRIETQYF.

The chain couples TRBV4-2 to TRBJ2-3, with TRBD1 matching 8 bases. The CDR3 consists of 18 residues. CDR1 and CDR2 (germline): LGHNA, YNFKEQ. J gave up 0 bases and V 3 bases, and 11 bases lay outside the gene matches. Here the CDR3 reads CASSHGPPRTGSTDTQYF. CDR3 nucleotides: TGTGCCAGCAGCCACGGGCCCCCTAGGACAGGGAGCACAGATACGCAGTATTTT.

This clone occurred once. The rearrangement uses TRBV6-1 and TRBJ1-2, with TRBD1 matching over 9 bases. J lost 8 bases, V lost 6 bases, and 10 bases had no gene match. CDR1 and CDR2 (germline): MNHNS, SASEGT. The CDR3 has 14 amino acids. This CDR3 is CASRRDRDNLGYTF. The CDR3 coding sequence is TGTGCCAGCAGGAGGGACAGGGACAATTTAGGCTACACCTTC.

This clone appeared a few times. The chain employs TRBV7-3 and TRBJ2-1; the match to TRBD2 covers 9 bases. This CDR3 comprises 16 residues. Trimming removed 0 bases from V and 9 bases from J; junction bases left unmatched: 9. Germline values: CDR1 SGHTA, CDR2 FQGTGA. The CDR3 region has the DNA TGTGCCAGCAGCTTAACGTGGGATAGCGGGGGTCTTGAGCAGTTCTTC. Translation: CASSLTWDSGGLEQFF. The complete variable domain, with remaining parts taken from reference TRBV7-3 and TRBJ2-1, reads GAGVSQTPSNKVTEKGKYVELRCDPISGHTALYWYRQSLGQGPEFLIYFQGTGAADDSGLPNDRFFAVRPEGSVSTLKIQRTERGDSAVYLCASSLTWDSGGLEQFFGPGTRLTVL.

This clone occurred once. The rearrangement joins TRBV18 to TRBJ1-3, with D tentatively TRBD1 (5 bases). The CDR3 has 17 amino acids. Trimming left V 2 bases short and J 1 base short, with 15 bases between. CDR1 and CDR2 from the germline V gene are KGHSH and LQKENI. The CDR3, as DNA: TGTGCCAGCTCACCAGCGGCTGTAAGGGGTTCTGGAAACACCATATATTTT. As protein: CASSPAAVRGSGNTIYF.

The V call is TRBV5-1, the J call TRBJ1-1; unclear D gene. Germline V CDR1 and CDR2: SGHRS, YFSETQ. Trimming took 2 bases from V and 0 from J, leaving 14 bases between them. The CDR3 spans 16 residues. The CDR3 nucleotides are TGCGCCAGCAGCTTTGGTTCGGTTGGGCTGAACACTGAAGCTTTCTTT. This translates into CASSFGSVGLNTEAFF.

The chain employs TRBV10-3 and TRBJ1-2; D is uncertain. This CDR3 has 12 residues. Trimming left V 3 bases short and J 2 bases short, with 4 bases between. CDR1 and CDR2 (germline): ENHRY, SYGVKD. The CDR3 reads CAISERNYGYTF. CDR3 sequence (DNA): TGTGCCATCAGTGAACGGAACTATGGCTACACCTTC.

The chain combines TRBV19 with TRBJ1-5; a weak D match, TRBD1 (6 bases). CDR1 and CDR2 from the germline V gene are LNHDA and SQIVND (reference sequence). This CDR3 comprises 14 residues. Trimming removed 3 bases from V and 7 bases from J, with 13 bases in between. CDR3 nucleotides: TGTGCCAGTAGTATGCGGGGGGCAGGGCAGCCCCAGCATTTT. Translating gives CASSMRGAGQPQHF.

This clone showed up just a few times. Written as DNA, the CDR3 is TGTGCCAGCAGTTACGGGCATGCAACTAATGAAAAACTGTTTTTT. Encoded protein: CASSYGHATNEKLFF. The chain recombines TRBV6-5 with TRBJ1-4; D not certain. The CDR3 length is 15 residues. V dropped 2 bases and J dropped 0 bases, with 7 bases sitting between them. Germline CDR1 MNHEY, CDR2 SVGAGI.